The 13 T cell receptor beta chains given below trace back to one sample, sequenced in a study of T cell responses to AZD1222 COVID-19 vaccine. The data were produced by immunoSEQ multiplex PCR, yet TCRdb's version contains in-frame clones alone and is incomplete. The table shows about 170,000 clones, with approximately 90% occurring only once. This material consisted of peripheral blood, taken on day 0 of AZD1222 vaccination. The source is an adult in good health.

The chain recombines TRBV7-2 with TRBJ1-2, with a weak D call TRBD1 (6 bases). The V gene lost 5 bases and the J gene lost 0 bases, with 13 bases spanning the gap. Germline CDR1 and CDR2: SGHTA and FQGNSA. CDR3 length: 15 amino acids. CDR3 sequence (DNA): TGTGCCAGCAGCATACGACAGGCAGCTAACTATGGCTACACCTTC. Translating it yields CASSIRQAANYGYTF.

The chain recombines TRBV2 with TRBJ1-2; 9 bases agree with TRBD1. The length of the CDR3 is 12 residues. Germline CDR1 reads SNHLY; CDR2 reads FYNNEI. After removal of 10 bases from V and 4 bases from J, the junction contained 4 bases not matched to a gene. CDR3 nucleotide sequence: TGTGCCATCCAGACAGGGGGCTATGGCTACACCTTC. Protein product: CAIQTGGYGYTF.

This chain uses TRBV5-1 with TRBJ1-1; perhaps TRBD1 as D (5 bases). Germline V gives CDR1 SGHRS, CDR2 YFSETQ. V was cut by 0 bases and J by 4 bases, with 13 bases left in between. CDR3 length equals 15 residues. The CDR3 sequence: CASSLAGKAGTEAFF. The CDR3 DNA is TGCGCCAGCAGCTTGGCAGGGAAGGCGGGCACTGAAGCTTTCTTT.

Concerning this clone: Other DNA sequences from this sample encode an identical CDR3 as well. V is TRBV11-2 and J is TRBJ2-7, with D possibly being TRBD2 (6 bases). Between the trimmed V and J ends, which lost 2 bases and 4 bases, there was a span of 12 bases. The CDR3 runs to 14 residues. Germline lookup yields CDR1 SGHAT and CDR2 FQNNGV. The CDR3 sequence: CASSLPGASYEQYF. The CDR3 DNA reads TGTGCCAGCAGCTTACCGGGAGCAAGTTACGAGCAGTACTTC.

This chain connects TRBV7-9 to TRBJ1-1; D not certain. The CDR3 has 13 amino acids. Germline V gene lookup returns CDR1 SEHNR and CDR2 FQNEAQ (reference sequence). The V gene lost 7 bases and the J gene lost 3 bases, with 12 bases spanning the gap. CDR3 region: CASTYTEYTEAFF. CDR3 sequence (DNA): TGTGCCAGCACCTACACGGAGTACACTGAAGCTTTCTTT.

The rearrangement joins TRBV2 to TRBJ1-5, with D possibly TRBD1 on 5 matching bases. The V and J ends lost 7 bases and 7 bases respectively, with 14 bases between them. Germline loops: CDR1 SNHLY, CDR2 FYNNEI. The CDR3 totals 13 residues. CDR3 region: CASTATELQPQHF. CDR3 nucleotides: TGTGCCAGCACCGCGACAGAATTACAGCCCCAGCATTTT. Drawing the rest from reference TRBV2 and TRBJ1-5, the complete variable domain is EPEVTQTPSHQVTQMGQEVILRCVPISNHLYFYWYRQILGQKVEFLVSFYNNEISEKSEIFDDQFSVERPDGSNFTLKIRSTKLEDSAMYFCASTATELQPQHFGDGTRLSIL.

This clone was seen ten or more times. The V and J genes are TRBV7-9 and TRBJ1-2, with D tentatively TRBD1 (5 bases). The V gene lost 5 bases and the J gene lost 1 base, with 11 bases spanning the gap. The CDR3 is made up of 14 amino acids. The germline CDR1 and CDR2 sequences are SEHNR and FQNEAQ (reference sequence). CDR3 residues: CASSPTGNNYGYTF. CDR3 DNA sequence: TGTGCCAGCAGCCCCACAGGAAATAACTATGGCTACACCTTC. The variable domain in full, completed from reference TRBV7-9 and TRBJ1-2, reads DTGVSQNPRHKITKRGQNVTFRCDPISEHNRLYWYRQTLGQGPEFLTYFQNEAQLEKSRLLSDRFSAERPKGSFSTLEIQRTEQGDSAMYLCASSPTGNNYGYTFGSGTRLTVV.

In this sample, this clone turned up once. The CDR3 sequence: CASSLTGRPSTIYF. CDR3 sequence (DNA): TGTGCCAGCAGTTTAACAGGGAGGCCTTCCACCATATATTTT. J is TRBJ1-3 and V is TRBV28, with a tentative D call TRBD1 (6 bases). The V end was cut by 2 bases, the J end by 9 bases, with 14 bases between. Per germline, CDR1 MDHEN and CDR2 SYDVKM. The length of the CDR3 is 14 residues.

The rearrangement uses TRBV15 and TRBJ2-1; D unclear. V shed 5 bases and J shed 5 bases, with 10 bases lying between them. CDR1 is LNHNV, CDR2 YYDKDF, per germline (reference sequence). The CDR3 contains 13 residues. CDR3: CATSVKWDNEQFF. CDR3 DNA: TGTGCCACCAGCGTTAAATGGGACAATGAGCAGTTCTTC.

The chain is built from TRBV5-6 and TRBJ2-7; no definite D call. CDR1 is SGHDT, CDR2 YYEEEE, per germline. The length of the CDR3 is 11 residues. V lost 4 bases to trimming and J lost 7 bases, with 9 bases between them. The CDR3 is CASSQNEEQYF. CDR3 DNA sequence: TGTGCCAGCAGCCAAAACGAAGAGCAGTACTTC.

The V and J genes are TRBV7-8 and TRBJ2-2; 12 nucleotides match TRBD1. V lost 7 bases, J lost 4 bases, and 4 bases stayed unmatched. In germline, CDR1 is SGHVS, CDR2 FQNEAQ. This CDR3 contains 15 residues. Here the CDR3 reads CASTGTGGRTGELFF. In DNA form, the CDR3 reads TGTGCCAGCACCGGGACAGGGGGCCGCACCGGGGAGCTGTTTTTT.

V and J are TRBV30 and TRBJ2-3; TRBD2 aligns across 11 bases. CDR1 is GTSNPN and CDR2 is SVGIG in the germline V gene (reference sequence). Germline trimming cut 4 bases from V and 4 bases from J; bases unmatched to any gene: 10. This CDR3 has 16 residues. The CDR3 loop reads CAWTPGYSGGADTQYF. CDR3 DNA sequence: TGTGCCTGGACCCCGGGTTATAGCGGGGGGGCAGATACGCAGTATTTT.

This chain uses TRBV6-1 with TRBJ1-2; a possible D gene is TRBD1 (5 bases). CDR3 size: 14 residues. V gave up 3 bases and J gave up 6 bases, with 14 bases separating them. CDR1 is MNHNS and CDR2 is SASEGT in the germline V gene. The CDR3 nucleotides read TGTGCCAGCAGTGAGGGACCGTGGGGAGATGGCTACACCTTC. Residues: CASSEGPWGDGYTF.